These 21 T cell receptor beta chains originate from one sample sequenced in a study of beta chain features in type 1 diabetes. Study outcomes and limitations: Significant though moderate, a shortening of TCRB CDR3s appeared in all four CD4+ subsets of Type 1 diabetes patients.

Their recognized antigens are unknown. Reverse transcription of all isolated RNA meant that expressed TCRB transcripts were sequenced. This table comes from immunoSEQ multiplex PCR, and its TCRdb copy is limited to in-frame clones, with some not included. Found here are some 370,000 clones, 9.5% to 10% of them singletons; the top ten hold approximately 0.55%. Sequenced: central memory CD4+ T cells from blood. The receptors were sampled from a young man with type 1 diabetes.

This clone was counted many times. The chain has TRBV28 and TRBJ1-5; D may be TRBD1 (5 bases). The CDR3 loop spans 12 amino acids. Deletions cut 10 bases from V and 6 bases from J, with 13 bases between. Per germline, CDR1 MDHEN and CDR2 SYDVKM. The CDR3 nucleotides are TGTGCCACCCATCGGCAGGGTCAGCCCCAGCATTTT. Translated: CATHRQGQPQHF. The whole variable domain, filled in from reference TRBV28 and TRBJ1-5, reads DVKVTQSSRYLVKRTGEKVFLECVQDMDHENMFWYRQDPGLGLRLIYFSYDVKMKEKGDIPEGYSVSREKKERFSLILESASTNQTSMYLCATHRQGQPQHFGDGTRLSIL.

The sample holds many counts of this clone. The chain is built from TRBV4-1 and TRBJ1-2; TRBD1 matches 9 bases. The ends lost 3 bases at V and 8 bases at J; junction bases unmatched: 19. Germline CDR1 reads MGHRA; CDR2 reads YSYEKL. CDR3 size: 18 residues. The CDR3 DNA reads TGCGCCAGCAGCCACACGTTACAGGGGGCTCGGCCACGGTGGGGCTACACCTTC. This sequence encodes CASSHTLQGARPRWGYTF.

V usage is TRBV30 and J usage is TRBJ1-1, with TRBD1 identical over 7 bases. Germline V gene sequence: CDR1 GTSNPN, CDR2 SVGIG (reference sequence). Trimming took 2 bases from V and 5 from J; bases not matched to a gene: 5. This CDR3 region has 13 residues. CDR3 nucleotide sequence: TGTGCCTGGAGTAAGGGGGCTCGGACTGAAGCTTTCTTT. Amino acids: CAWSKGARTEAFF.

This clone has just a few counts. This chain uses TRBV11-3 with TRBJ1-5; D is perhaps TRBD1 (6 bases). Germline assignment: CDR1 SGHNT and CDR2 YENEEA. V was shortened by 3 bases and J by 6 bases, with 12 bases between the two germline ends. CDR3 length equals 14 residues. CDR3 in DNA: TGTGCCAGCAGCTTTGACGGGGGCGGTCAGCCCCAGCATTTT. This encodes CASSFDGGGQPQHF.

The chain recombines TRBV28 with TRBJ1-2; a weak D match, TRBD1 (5 bases). From germline, CDR1 is MDHEN and CDR2 SYDVKM. CDR3 length: 18 amino acids. V was clipped by 6 bases and J by 0 bases, with 23 bases between them. DNA for the CDR3: TGTGCCAGCAGGCCAAGATGGGAGGGGTCATTAGCTAACTATGGCTACACCTTC. This sequence encodes CASRPRWEGSLANYGYTF.

The rearrangement links TRBV7-6 to TRBJ1-1; D not certain. CDR3 length equals 13 residues. Germline lookup yields CDR1 SGHVS and CDR2 FNYEAQ. V was trimmed by 1 base and J by 1 base, leaving 4 bases between them. CDR3 in DNA: TGTGCCAGCAGCTTAGAGGGGAACACTGAAGCTTTCTTT. It codes for CASSLEGNTEAFF.

This clone was seen at least ten times. V usage is TRBV7-9 and J usage is TRBJ1-1, with a possible D match to TRBD1 (5 bases). Trimming stripped 2 bases from V and 1 base from J, with 11 bases between. The CDR3 has 15 amino acids. CDR1 and CDR2 (germline): SEHNR, FQNEAQ (reference sequence). The CDR3 coding sequence is TGTGCCAGCAGCTTAAAGGGGAAGAGGAACACTGAAGCTTTCTTT. As protein: CASSLKGKRNTEAFF.

This clone has just a few counts. This chain connects TRBV6-6 to TRBJ1-2, with TRBD1 matching over 7 bases. Germline loops: CDR1 MNHNY, CDR2 SVGAGI (reference sequence). CDR3 length: 14 amino acids. With 5 bases clipped from V and 8 bases from J, the junction kept 11 bases outside the gene matches. CDR3 sequence: CASSPTGIRGGYTF. CDR3 in DNA: TGTGCCAGCAGTCCGACAGGGATCCGTGGCGGCTACACCTTC.

In its sample, this clone was seen a few times. The CDR3 region is CASSLLEGGTEAFF. The CDR3 region has the DNA TGTGCCAGCAGCCTTTTGGAAGGGGGCACTGAAGCTTTCTTT. The rearrangement links TRBV11-1 to TRBJ1-1; D is perhaps TRBD1 (6 bases). The V end lost 5 bases, the J end lost 4 bases, and 14 bases lay between the germline ends. Germline CDR1 and CDR2: SGHAT and FQDESV (reference sequence). The CDR3 has 14 amino acids.

The rearrangement links TRBV28 to TRBJ2-5; no firm D call. The closer fit of TRBJ2-7 to the DNA end suggests the J call may be wrong. CDR3 length: 12 residues. CDR1 MDHEN and CDR2 SYDVKM come from the germline V gene. The chain's CDR3 is CASFRNSYEQYF. The CDR3 coding sequence is TGTGCCAGCTTCAGAAACTCCTACGAGCAGTACTTC.

This clone was seen a few times. The chain recombines TRBV5-8 with TRBJ2-5; D possibly matches TRBD1 or TRBD2 (7 bases each). V shed 3 bases and J shed 5 bases, with 17 bases lying between them. Germline assignment: CDR1 SGHTS and CDR2 YDEGEE. The CDR3 is made up of 15 amino acids. Here the CDR3 DNA reads TGTGCCAGCAGCTGGGGGGGACAGCCCCGGGAGACCCAGTACTTC. As protein: CASSWGGQPRETQYF.

This chain's CDR3 is CASSLVQGALGTEAFF. As DNA, the CDR3 is TGTGCCAGCAGCTTAGTACAGGGGGCTTTGGGCACTGAAGCTTTCTTT. The chain joins TRBV7-2 to TRBJ1-1, with TRBD1 matching over 9 bases. The trim removed 1 base at V and 4 bases at J, leaving 7 bases unmatched. CDR1 is SGHTA and CDR2 is FQGNSA in the germline V gene. The CDR3 runs to 16 residues.

This clone was counted a few times. The V gene is TRBV27, the J gene TRBJ2-2; 12 nucleotides align to TRBD2. Germline V gives CDR1 MNHEY, CDR2 SMNVEV (reference sequence). The CDR3 runs to 17 residues. The junction had 7 bases not matched to a gene; V was cut back by 5 bases and J by 3 bases. This CDR3 reads CASSLRTSGTYTGELFF. In DNA form, the CDR3 reads TGTGCCAGCAGTCTCCGGACTAGCGGGACGTACACCGGGGAGCTGTTTTTT.

V is TRBV5-1 and J is TRBJ2-1, with D possibly matching TRBD1 (5 bases). V lost 0 bases, J lost 3 bases, and 10 bases lay in between. The CDR3 spans 15 residues. CDR1 is SGHRS and CDR2 is YFSETQ in the germline V gene. The CDR3 loop is CASSLAVTDYNEQFF. In nucleotides, the CDR3 is TGCGCCAGCAGCTTGGCCGTGACAGACTACAATGAGCAGTTCTTC.

The chain joins TRBV29-1 to TRBJ2-3; weak D call: TRBD1 (6 bases). The V gene's germline CDR1 is SQVTM and CDR2 ANQGSEA. The V and J ends lost 3 bases and 1 base respectively, with 8 bases between them. CDR3 length equals 13 residues. The CDR3, as DNA: TGCAGCGTTGACAACAGGGGCACAGATACGCAGTATTTT. It codes for CSVDNRGTDTQYF.

CDR3 protein: CAIGRDTANYGYTF. CDR3 DNA: TGTGCCATAGGACGGGACACCGCTAACTATGGCTACACCTTC. The chain carries TRBV10-3 and TRBJ1-2; D is possibly TRBD1 (6 bases). This CDR3 is 14 amino acids long. Trimming shortened V by 9 bases and J by 0 bases, and 14 bases separated the two germline ends. In germline, CDR1 is ENHRY, CDR2 SYGVKD.

This clone was picked up many times. J is TRBJ2-2 and V is TRBV10-3; the match to TRBD2 covers 8 bases. The CDR3 contains 17 residues. Germline trimming cut 1 base from V and 0 bases from J; bases unmatched to any gene: 4. Germline CDR1 and CDR2: ENHRY and SYGVKD. CDR3 in DNA: TGTGCCATCAGTGAGTGGACTAGCAGCCCGAACACCGGGGAGCTGTTTTTT. Residues: CAISEWTSSPNTGELFF.

A few counts support this clone. The gene calls are TRBV7-9 and TRBJ2-5; no clear D gene. From germline, CDR1 is SEHNR and CDR2 FQNEAQ (reference sequence). CDR3 length: 15 amino acids. Trimming took off 1 base at V and 2 bases at J, with 11 bases between the two ends. The DNA of the CDR3 is TGTGCCAGCAGCTTAGGGATTACTAATCAAGAGACCCAGTACTTC. Translated, it gives CASSLGITNQETQYF.

This clone was observed a single time. V gene TRBV28 combines with J gene TRBJ2-3; possibly TRBD1 or TRBD2 for D (6 bases each). The CDR3 consists of 16 residues. CDR1 and CDR2 (germline): MDHEN, SYDVKM. Deletions cut 0 bases from V and 0 bases from J, with 10 bases between. The CDR3 spells CASSLWGGTSTDTQYF. In DNA form, the CDR3 reads TGTGCCAGCAGTTTATGGGGCGGGACAAGCACAGATACGCAGTATTTT.

The chain recombines TRBV7-9 with TRBJ1-1; D perhaps matches TRBD1 (5 bases). CDR3 length equals 12 residues. The germline gives CDR1 SEHNR, CDR2 FQNEAQ (reference sequence). V gave up 3 bases and J gave up 6 bases, with 8 bases separating them. CDR3: CASSLRGAEAFF. The DNA of the CDR3 is TGTGCCAGCAGCTTGCGGGGGGCTGAAGCTTTCTTT. Supplemented by reference TRBV7-9 and TRBJ1-1, the full variable domain reads DTGVSQNPRHKITKRGQNVTFRCDPISEHNRLYWYRQTLGQGPEFLTYFQNEAQLEKSRLLSDRFSAERPKGSFSTLEIQRTEQGDSAMYLCASSLRGAEAFFGQGTRLTVV.

This rearrangement joins TRBV28 to TRBJ1-2; D is unclear. Trimming left V 7 bases short and J 4 bases short, with 16 bases between. CDR3 length equals 14 residues. Germline assignment: CDR1 MDHEN and CDR2 SYDVKM. The CDR3 is CASNPPGRGYGYTF. In DNA, the CDR3 is TGTGCCAGCAACCCCCCGGGTCGGGGCTATGGCTACACCTTC.